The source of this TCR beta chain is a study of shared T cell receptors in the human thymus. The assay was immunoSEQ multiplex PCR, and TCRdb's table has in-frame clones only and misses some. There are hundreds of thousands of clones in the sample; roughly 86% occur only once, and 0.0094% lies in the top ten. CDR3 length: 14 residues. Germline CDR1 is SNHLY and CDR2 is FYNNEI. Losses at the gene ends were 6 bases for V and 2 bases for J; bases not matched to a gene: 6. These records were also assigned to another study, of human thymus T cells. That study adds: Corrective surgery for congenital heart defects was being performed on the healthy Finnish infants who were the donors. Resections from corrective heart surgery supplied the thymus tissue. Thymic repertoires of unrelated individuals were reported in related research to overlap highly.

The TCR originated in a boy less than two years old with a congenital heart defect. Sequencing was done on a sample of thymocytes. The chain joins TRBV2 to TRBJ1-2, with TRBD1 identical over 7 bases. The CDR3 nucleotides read TGTGCCAGCAGATCGACAGGGCCCAACTATGGCTACACCTTC. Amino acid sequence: CASRSTGPNYGYTF. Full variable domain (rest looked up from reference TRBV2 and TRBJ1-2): EPEVTQTPSHQVTQMGQEVILRCVPISNHLYFYWYRQILGQKVEFLVSFYNNEISEKSEIFDDQFSVERPDGSNFTLKIRSTKLEDSAMYFCASRSTGPNYGYTFGSGTRLTVV.